This T cell receptor beta chain originates from a study of T cell repertoires in cytomegalovirus infection (dated by TCRdb to the late 2010s). The study in broad terms: Recently identified HLA-C-restricted CMV epitopes, whose presentation resists viral immunomodulation, were targeted by peptide stimulations together with well-studied HLA-B-restricted epitopes. Because public TCR beta signatures pointed to carriage of CMV infection together with the matching HLA type, the HLA type of each donor mattered for the analysis.

Note on this clonotype: Its antigen remains unidentified. No qualities accompany the bases; no much larger clone lies one base away.

What the authors observed across the whole study: In both this cohort and an independent roughly 350-donor cohort, the cumulative frequency of public TCR beta family members distinguished carriers of CMV infection plus the relevant HLA type. The ex vivo response was dominated by HLA-C-restricted CMV-specific TCR beta clonotypes, which also provided the single most frequent clonotype in two of eight donors.

The label giving this sample's treatment or condition can be read as: in vitro stimulation with specific CMV peptide epitopes to enrich CMV-specific T cells. V sheds 5 bases and J sheds 2 bases, leaving 15 bases between their ends. For CDR1 and CDR2, the germline V gene (reference sequence) lists GTSNPN and SVGIG. Its CDR3 holds 14 amino acids, cysteine through phenylalanine. Just the 42-base CDR3 DNA is kept, in frame starting at base 1. The sequencer was an Illumina HiSeq 1500. TCRdb took the public reads, trimmed them with fastp at Q25, ran MiXCR for clone calling and kept in-frame beta chains. Rows merge per CDR3 protein into single entries with the most common DNA and genes. In this sample the table shows approximately 280,000 distinct CDR3 sequences, approximately 22% of which occur a single time. The top ten hold around 20% of the sample.

This TCR was recovered from a human donor in good health (CMV status not recorded). Some clones in this sample may be carry-over from other donors' samples. Recombination connected TRBV30 to TRBJ1-1; the D gene is perhaps TRBD1, from 5 matching bases. The source was cultured PBMCs, collected from culture after CMV antigen stimulation. The DNA sequence is TGTGCCTGGGACCCGGGGCAGTTTAACACTGAAGCTTTCTTT. Its protein product is CAWDPGQFNTEAFF.